Shown below are 13 T cell receptor beta chains from a single sample sequenced in a study of blood T cell repertoires in COVID-19 (dated by TCRdb to between 2020 and 2021). The library relied on the immunoSEQ multiplex PCR assay. In TCRdb, the immuneACCESS table is reduced to in-frame sequences with V and J assigned. These tables do not hold every clone; where another copy was compared, an unresolved V gene accounts for under half, and the others remain unexplained. The sample table holds 150,000 or so clones, of which roughly 80% were seen once. The top ten hold 3.5% to 5% of the sample. Sequencing was performed on PBMCs or T cells enriched from blood (not recorded which). These receptors all stem from a woman aged 45-65 years who had recovered from COVID-19.

This clone was observed once. This chain links TRBV5-6 with TRBJ2-7; D is possibly TRBD1 (5 bases). The CDR3 runs to 13 residues. Trimming removed 4 bases from V and 0 bases from J, with 8 bases in between. CDR1 and CDR2 from the germline V gene are SGHDT and YYEEEE. This chain's CDR3 is CASSPRASYEQYV. DNA for the CDR3: TGTGCCAGCAGCCCCAGGGCCTCCTACGAGCAGTACGTC.

A single count supports this clone. This chain joins TRBV14 and TRBJ2-7, with D hard to call. Trimming removed 4 bases from V and 7 bases from J, with 14 bases in between. This CDR3 is 13 amino acids long. Per the germline V gene, CDR1 is SGHDN and CDR2 is FVKESK. The chain's CDR3 is CASSPSDSKEQYV. The CDR3 DNA follows: TGTGCCAGCAGCCCCTCAGACTCAAAGGAGCAGTACGTC.

The rearrangement joins TRBV6-1 to TRBJ1-1; 7 bases are shared with TRBD1. CDR1 MNHNS and CDR2 SASEGT come from the germline V gene. Germline trimming cut 2 bases from V and 2 bases from J; bases unmatched to any gene: 5. This CDR3 region has 15 residues. This CDR3 is CASSEYGQANTEAFF. CDR3 sequence (DNA): TGTGCCAGCAGTGAATATGGACAGGCCAACACTGAAGCTTTCTTT.

The gene calls are TRBV6-5 and TRBJ1-3; D gene uncertain. CDR1 is MNHEY, CDR2 SVGAGI, per germline. The ends were cut back, 0 bases at V and 0 bases at J, with 6 bases in the middle. The CDR3 consists of 15 residues. CDR3 nucleotide sequence: TGTGCCAGCAGTTACTCGCAGGTCTCTGGAAACACCATATATTTT. Protein sequence: CASSYSQVSGNTIYF.

The J gene is TRBJ2-5, the V gene TRBV5-1; 7 nucleotides match TRBD1. This CDR3 has 14 amino acids. The germline V gene has CDR1 SGHRS and CDR2 YFSETQ. Losses at the gene ends were 4 bases for V and 3 bases for J; bases not matched to a gene: 6. DNA of the CDR3: TGCGCCAGCAGCCCCGGACAGGCCGAAGAGACCCAGTACTTC. This sequence encodes CASSPGQAEETQYF.

The chain joins TRBV28 to TRBJ2-4; 8 bases align to TRBD2. The CDR3 is 16 amino acids. Trimming cost V 4 bases and J 6 bases; bases outside gene matches: 11. Germline V gene data show CDR1 as MDHEN and CDR2 as SYDVKM. CDR3 DNA: TGTGCCAGCAGTTCCTACGGGGGCGCGGGGGGAAACATTCAGTACTTC. It yields the protein CASSSYGGAGGNIQYF.

The chain links TRBV7-9 to TRBJ2-5; D perhaps matches TRBD2 (7 bases). Trimming cost V 5 bases and J 3 bases, with 13 bases left between them. The CDR3 is made up of 14 amino acids. CDR1 is SEHNR, CDR2 FQNEAQ, per germline (reference sequence). The chain's CDR3 is CASSPRGAEETQYF. DNA for the CDR3: TGTGCCAGCAGCCCCCGGGGGGCCGAAGAGACCCAGTACTTC.

This clone occurred a few times. The chain uses TRBV6-5 and TRBJ2-5; D call uncertain. In germline, CDR1 is MNHEY, CDR2 SVGAGI. The CDR3 has 14 amino acids. Deletions cut 5 bases from V and 7 bases from J, with 17 bases between. The CDR3 nucleotides are TGTGCCAGCAGTCAAAGCGCCCAGACCGGGACCCAGTACTTC. Translated, it gives CASSQSAQTGTQYF.

The chain has TRBV27 and TRBJ1-6; the D gene is possibly TRBD1 (6 bases). V lost 6 bases to trimming and J lost 7 bases, with 13 bases between them. This CDR3 spans 14 amino acids. Germline CDR1 reads MNHEY; CDR2 reads SMNVEV (reference sequence). The CDR3 is CASSGGPGNSPLHF. In nucleotides, the CDR3 is TGTGCCAGCAGCGGGGGGCCGGGGAATTCACCCCTCCACTTT.

This chain joins TRBV30 and TRBJ1-1, with D possibly matching TRBD1 (5 bases). The CDR3 extends over 13 amino acids. Germline-derived CDR1 and CDR2 are GTSNPN and SVGIG (reference sequence). V shed 5 bases and J shed 1 base, with 11 bases lying between them. The CDR3 loop is CAWGDDRNTEAFF. The CDR3 nucleotides read TGTGCCTGGGGAGATGACAGGAACACTGAAGCTTTCTTT.

The sample holds a few counts of this clone. The V call is TRBV10-3, the J call TRBJ1-6, with no clear D. V lost 0 bases, J lost 0 bases, and 9 bases lay in between. In germline, CDR1 is ENHRY, CDR2 SYGVKD. The CDR3 spans 17 residues. CDR3: CAISESRSSSYNSPLHF. For the CDR3, the DNA is TGTGCCATCAGTGAGTCGCGGAGTAGCTCCTATAATTCACCCCTCCACTTT.

The rearrangement links TRBV12-3 or TRBV12-4 to TRBJ1-1, with 9 bases aligning to TRBD1. The CDR3 sequence is 12 residues long. V was pared by 5 bases and J by 9 bases, with 4 bases of the junction left unmatched. CDR3 DNA: TGTGCCAGCAGTACGGACAGGGGCCAAGCTTTCTTT. The encoded protein is CASSTDRGQAFF.

This sequence joins TRBV27 and TRBJ1-2, with no clear D. V gave up 4 bases and J gave up 5 bases, with 17 bases separating them. The V gene's germline CDR1 is MNHEY and CDR2 SMNVEV (reference sequence). The CDR3 runs 15 residues. This chain's CDR3 is CASSSLGQANYGYTF. CDR3 bases: TGTGCCAGCAGTTCCCTTGGGCAGGCCAATTATGGCTACACCTTC.